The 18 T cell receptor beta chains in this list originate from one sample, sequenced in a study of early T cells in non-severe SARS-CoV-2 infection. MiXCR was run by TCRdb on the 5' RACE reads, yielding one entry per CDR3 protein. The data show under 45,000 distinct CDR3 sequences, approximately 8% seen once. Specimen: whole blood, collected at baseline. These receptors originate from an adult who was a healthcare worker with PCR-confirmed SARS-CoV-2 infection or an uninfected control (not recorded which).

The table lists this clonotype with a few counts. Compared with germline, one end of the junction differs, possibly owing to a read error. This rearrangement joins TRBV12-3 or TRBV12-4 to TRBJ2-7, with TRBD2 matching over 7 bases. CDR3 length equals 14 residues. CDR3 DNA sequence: TGTGCCAGCAGCCGAAATTCCGGGACTACGTCTCCGATTTTC. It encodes CASSRNSGTTSPIF.

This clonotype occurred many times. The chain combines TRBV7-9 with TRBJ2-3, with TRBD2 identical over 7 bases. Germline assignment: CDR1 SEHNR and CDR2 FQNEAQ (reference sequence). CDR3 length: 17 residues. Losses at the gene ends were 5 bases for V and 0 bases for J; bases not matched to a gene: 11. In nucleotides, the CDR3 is TGTGCCAGCAGCCGAGCGGTGGGCGGGGGTAGCACAGATACGCAGTATTTT. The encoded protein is CASSRAVGGGSTDTQYF.

In DNA form, the CDR3 reads TGTGCCACCCTCGGGGGAAGAAGTTCACCCCTCCACTTT. This encodes CATLGGRSSPLHF. The rearrangement links TRBV2 to TRBJ1-6, with a possible D match to TRBD1 (5 bases). The germline V and J ends were trimmed by 10 bases and 9 bases, with 16 bases remaining between them. This CDR3 is built from 13 residues. Germline V gives CDR1 SNHLY, CDR2 FYNNEI.

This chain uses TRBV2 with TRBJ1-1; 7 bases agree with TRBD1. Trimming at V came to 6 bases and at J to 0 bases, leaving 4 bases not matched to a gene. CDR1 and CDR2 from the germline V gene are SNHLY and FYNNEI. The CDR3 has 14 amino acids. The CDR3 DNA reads TGTGCCAGCAGGCGGGGGACAGTGAACACTGAAGCTTTCTTT. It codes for CASRRGTVNTEAFF.

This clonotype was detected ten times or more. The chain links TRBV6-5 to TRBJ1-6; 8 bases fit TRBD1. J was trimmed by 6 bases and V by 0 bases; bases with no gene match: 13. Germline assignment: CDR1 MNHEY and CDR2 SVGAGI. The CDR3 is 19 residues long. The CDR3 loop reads CASSYSPDRAEKVNSPLHF. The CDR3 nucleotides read TGTGCCAGCAGTTACTCGCCGGACAGGGCAGAAAAGGTTAATTCACCCCTCCACTTT.

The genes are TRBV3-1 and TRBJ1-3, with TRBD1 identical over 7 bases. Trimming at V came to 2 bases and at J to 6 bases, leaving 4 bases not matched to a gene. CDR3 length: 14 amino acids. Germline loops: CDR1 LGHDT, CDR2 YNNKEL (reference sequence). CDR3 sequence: CASSQRTGLNTIYF. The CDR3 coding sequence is TGTGCCAGCAGCCAACGGACAGGCCTAAACACCATATATTTT.

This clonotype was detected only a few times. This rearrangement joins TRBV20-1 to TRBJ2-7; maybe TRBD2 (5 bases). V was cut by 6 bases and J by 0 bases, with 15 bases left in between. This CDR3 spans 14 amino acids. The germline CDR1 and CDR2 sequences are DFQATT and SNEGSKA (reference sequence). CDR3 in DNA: TGCAGTGCCCCCCCTGCCCGGGGCTCCTACGAGCAGTACTTC. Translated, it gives CSAPPARGSYEQYF.

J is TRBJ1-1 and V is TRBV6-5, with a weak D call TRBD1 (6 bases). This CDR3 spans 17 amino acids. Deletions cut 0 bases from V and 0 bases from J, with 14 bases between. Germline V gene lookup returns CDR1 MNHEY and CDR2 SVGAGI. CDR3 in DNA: TGTGCCAGCAGTTACTCGCAGGGGACGAGGATGAACACTGAAGCTTTCTTT. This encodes CASSYSQGTRMNTEAFF.

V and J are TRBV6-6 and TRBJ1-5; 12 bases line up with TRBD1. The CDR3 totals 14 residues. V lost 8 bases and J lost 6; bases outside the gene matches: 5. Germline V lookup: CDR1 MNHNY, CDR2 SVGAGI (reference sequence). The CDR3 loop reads CASLGTGGVQPQHF. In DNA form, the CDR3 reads TGTGCCAGCCTAGGGACAGGGGGCGTTCAGCCCCAGCATTTT.

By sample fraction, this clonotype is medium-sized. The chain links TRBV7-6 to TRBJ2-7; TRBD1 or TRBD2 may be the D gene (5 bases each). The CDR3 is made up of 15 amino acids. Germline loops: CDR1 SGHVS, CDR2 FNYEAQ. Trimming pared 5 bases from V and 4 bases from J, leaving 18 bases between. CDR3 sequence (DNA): TGTGCCAGCAGCCTAGAGACGGACAAGCGGTACGAGCAGTACTTC. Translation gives CASSLETDKRYEQYF.

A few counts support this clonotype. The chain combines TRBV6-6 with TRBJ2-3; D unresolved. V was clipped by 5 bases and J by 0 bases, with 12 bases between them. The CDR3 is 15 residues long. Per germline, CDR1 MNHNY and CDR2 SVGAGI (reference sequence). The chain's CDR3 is CASSPIAISTDTQYF. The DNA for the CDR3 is TGTGCCAGCAGTCCCATAGCCATAAGCACAGATACGCAGTATTTT.

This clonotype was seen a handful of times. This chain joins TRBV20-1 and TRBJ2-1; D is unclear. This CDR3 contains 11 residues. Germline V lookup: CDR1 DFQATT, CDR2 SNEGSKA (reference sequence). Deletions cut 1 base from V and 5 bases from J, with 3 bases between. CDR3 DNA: TGCAGTGCTAGAGGGAACAATGAGCAGTTCTTC. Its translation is CSARGNNEQFF.

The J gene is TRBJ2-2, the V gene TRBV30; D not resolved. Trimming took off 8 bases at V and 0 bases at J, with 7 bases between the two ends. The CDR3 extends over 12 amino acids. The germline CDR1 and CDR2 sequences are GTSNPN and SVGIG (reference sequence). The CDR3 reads CALNANTGELFF. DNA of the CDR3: TGTGCCCTAAACGCGAACACCGGGGAGCTGTTTTTT.

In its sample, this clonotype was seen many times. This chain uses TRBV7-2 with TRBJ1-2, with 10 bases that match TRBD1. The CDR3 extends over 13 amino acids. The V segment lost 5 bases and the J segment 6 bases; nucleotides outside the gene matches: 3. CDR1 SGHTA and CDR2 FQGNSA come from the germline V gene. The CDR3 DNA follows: TGTGCCAGCAGCCGCGGACAGGGGGATGGCTACACCTTC. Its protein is CASSRGQGDGYTF.

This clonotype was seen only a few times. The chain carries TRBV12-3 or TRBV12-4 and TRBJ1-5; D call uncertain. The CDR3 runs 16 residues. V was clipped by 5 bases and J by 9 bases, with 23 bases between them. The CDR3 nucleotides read TGTGCCAGCAGTCTCCGGACCGCCCAGCGCTATATGCCCCAGCATTTT. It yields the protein CASSLRTAQRYMPQHF.

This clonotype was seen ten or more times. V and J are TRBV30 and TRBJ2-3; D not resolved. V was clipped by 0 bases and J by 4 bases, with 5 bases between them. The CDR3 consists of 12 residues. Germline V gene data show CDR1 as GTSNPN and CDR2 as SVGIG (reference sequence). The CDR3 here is CAWSVLPDTQYF. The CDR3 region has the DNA TGTGCCTGGAGTGTACTTCCAGATACGCAGTATTTT.

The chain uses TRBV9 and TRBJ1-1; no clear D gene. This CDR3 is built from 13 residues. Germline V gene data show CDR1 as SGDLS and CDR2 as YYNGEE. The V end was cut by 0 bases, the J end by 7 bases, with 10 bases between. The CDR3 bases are TGTGCCAGCAGCGTAGGCGTGAGAGATGAAGCTTTCTTT. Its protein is CASSVGVRDEAFF.

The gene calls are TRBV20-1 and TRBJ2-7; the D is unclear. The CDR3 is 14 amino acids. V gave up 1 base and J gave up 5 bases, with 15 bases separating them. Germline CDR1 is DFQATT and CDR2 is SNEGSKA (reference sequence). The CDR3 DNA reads TGCAGTGCTAGAGTGGGCAGGAAGGTCAACGAGCAGTACTTC. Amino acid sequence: CSARVGRKVNEQYF.